These 19 T cell receptor beta chains came from one sample sequenced in a study of T cell responses to AZD1222 COVID-19 vaccine. TCRdb's table, derived via immunoSEQ multiplex PCR, lists solely in-frame clones and lacks some. The sample yields some 150,000 clones, around 89% seen once. The specimen comprised peripheral blood, sampled on day 0 of AZD1222 vaccination. The receptors shown here come from an adult in good health.

The count of this clone is one. The rearrangement links TRBV10-2 to TRBJ1-2; 9 nucleotides align to TRBD1. The CDR3 contains 16 residues. CDR1 is WSHSY and CDR2 is SAAADI in the germline V gene. V shed 10 bases, J shed 2 bases, and the junction held 14 bases outside the gene matches. CDR3 amino acids: CATHKESGQGNYGYTF. Here the CDR3 DNA reads TGCGCCACTCACAAGGAGTCGGGACAGGGCAACTATGGCTACACCTTC.

The J gene is TRBJ1-1, the V gene TRBV5-4; the D gene is possibly TRBD1 (5 bases). V lost 0 bases and J lost 4, with 13 bases in between. Germline CDR1 SGHNT, CDR2 YYREEE (reference sequence). This CDR3 region has 15 residues. CDR3 sequence: CASSLGLRGGTEAFF. CDR3 nucleotides: TGTGCCAGCAGCTTGGGATTAAGGGGCGGCACTGAAGCTTTCTTT.

The chain carries TRBV7-2 and TRBJ1-2; possibly TRBD1 for D (5 bases). Germline CDR1 is SGHTA and CDR2 is FQGNSA. The CDR3 loop spans 14 amino acids. V was trimmed by 6 bases and J by 8 bases, leaving 19 bases between them. CDR3 sequence: CASRAGRGVSGYTF. The CDR3 DNA reads as TGTGCCAGCAGGGCAGGGAGAGGTGTGAGCGGCTACACCTTC.

V usage is TRBV18 and J usage is TRBJ1-1; D is possibly TRBD1 (5 bases). The CDR3 spans 14 residues. The germline V gene encodes CDR1 KGHSH and CDR2 LQKENI. V was pared by 5 bases and J by 2 bases, with 12 bases between. CDR3 residues: CASSFGTVNTEAFF. Here the CDR3 DNA reads TGTGCCAGCTCATTCGGGACGGTTAACACTGAAGCTTTCTTT.

The genes are TRBV5-1 and TRBJ1-1, with 8 bases aligning to TRBD1. V was pared by 4 bases and J by 1 base, with 6 bases of the junction left unmatched. The CDR3 loop spans 15 amino acids. CDR1 and CDR2 (germline): SGHRS, YFSETQ. CDR3 DNA sequence: TGCGCCAGCAGCCCGACAGGGGTGAAGAACACTGAAGCTTTCTTT. Amino acid sequence: CASSPTGVKNTEAFF.

V usage is TRBV6-1 and J usage is TRBJ2-5; 14 nucleotides match TRBD2. Germline CDR1 and CDR2: MNHNS and SASEGT. There are 18 residues in the CDR3. Unmatched junction bases numbered 8, after V lost 4 bases and J lost 1 base. CDR3 sequence: CASSAYLGLAGAQETQYF. For the CDR3, the DNA is TGTGCCAGCAGTGCCTACCTGGGACTAGCGGGGGCCCAAGAGACCCAGTACTTC.

In this sample, this clone turned up once. The chain uses TRBV4-1 and TRBJ1-1; TRBD1 matches at 7 bases. Germline V lookup: CDR1 MGHRA, CDR2 YSYEKL. The CDR3 sequence is 15 residues long. J lost 2 bases, V lost 1 base, and 4 bases had no gene match. The CDR3 reads CASSQGQGLNTEAFF. The CDR3 DNA follows: TGCGCCAGCAGCCAAGGACAGGGTCTAAACACTGAAGCTTTCTTT.

The chain uses TRBV12-3 or TRBV12-4 and TRBJ1-1; no reliable D call. V lost 1 base to trimming and J lost 2 bases, with 5 bases between them. The CDR3 is 13 residues long. The CDR3 sequence: CASSLVENTEAFF. The CDR3 DNA is TGTGCCAGCAGTTTAGTGGAAAACACTGAAGCTTTCTTT.

V gene TRBV4-3 combines with J gene TRBJ2-3, with 7 bases identical to TRBD2. Germline lookup yields CDR1 LGHNA and CDR2 YSLEER. The CDR3 length is 18 residues. Losses at the gene ends were 0 bases for V and 1 base for J; bases not matched to a gene: 10. DNA of the CDR3: TGCGCCAGCAGCCAAGACATTAGGTGGGCGGGAGGCACAGATACGCAGTATTTT. Its protein is CASSQDIRWAGGTDTQYF.

The chain recombines TRBV6-5 with TRBJ2-5; TRBD2 matches 10 bases. The CDR3 has 15 amino acids. Germline CDR1 reads MNHEY; CDR2 reads SVGAGI. Trimming cost V 7 bases and J 7 bases; bases outside gene matches: 12. The CDR3 region is CASTFLLAGAGTQYF. In DNA, the CDR3 is TGTGCCAGCACCTTCCTCCTAGCGGGGGCGGGGACCCAGTACTTC.

V is TRBV5-1 and J is TRBJ1-1; D gene uncertain. The V gene's germline CDR1 is SGHRS and CDR2 YFSETQ. There are 14 residues in the CDR3. Trimming removed 4 bases from V and 8 bases from J, with 18 bases in between. DNA of the CDR3: TGCGCCAGCAGCCCCAGTTGGGGAGGCGGAGAAGCTTTCTTT. It codes for CASSPSWGGGEAFF.

The genes are TRBV6-2 or TRBV6-3 and TRBJ2-1; 7 bases fit TRBD1. Looked up from germline, CDR1 is MNHEY and CDR2 is SVGEGT. After removal of 5 bases from V and 3 bases from J, the junction contained 7 bases not matched to a gene. CDR3 length: 15 residues. CDR3 DNA sequence: TGTGCCAGCAGTCCGGACAGGAGCAGCTACAATGAGCAGTTCTTC. Encoded protein: CASSPDRSSYNEQFF.

J is TRBJ1-1 and V is TRBV28; D unclear. This CDR3 contains 18 residues. CDR1 and CDR2 (germline): MDHEN, SYDVKM. Trimming cost V 3 bases and J 0 bases, with 20 bases left between them. CDR3 residues: CASSLVRGSGLVNTEAFF. Written as DNA, the CDR3 is TGTGCCAGCAGTTTGGTGCGGGGTAGTGGCCTAGTGAACACTGAAGCTTTCTTT.

The chain couples TRBV3-1 (or the pseudogene TRBV3-2) to TRBJ2-5; weak D call: TRBD2 (6 bases). The length of the CDR3 is 14 residues. Germline assignment: CDR1 LGHDT and CDR2 YNNKEL (reference sequence). The V and J ends lost 3 bases and 2 bases respectively, with 10 bases between them. For the CDR3, the DNA is TGTGCCAGCAGCCATAGCGGAGCACAAGAGACCCAGTACTTC. This translates into CASSHSGAQETQYF.

This clone came up a few times. This rearrangement joins TRBV19 to TRBJ2-4; the D gene is possibly TRBD1 (6 bases). Germline assignment: CDR1 LNHDA and CDR2 SQIVND (reference sequence). V was pared by 3 bases and J by 6 bases, with 15 bases between. CDR3 length equals 15 residues. CDR3 sequence (DNA): TGTGCCAGTAGTATGGGCAGGGGCAATACAAACATTCAGTACTTC. It yields the protein CASSMGRGNTNIQYF.

The chain links TRBV5-6 to TRBJ1-2, with a possible D match to TRBD1 (6 bases). Germline-derived CDR1 and CDR2 are SGHDT and YYEEEE. CDR3 length equals 15 residues. Trimming shortened V by 4 bases and J by 0 bases, and 13 bases separated the two germline ends. CDR3 bases: TGTGCCAGCAGCGCAGGGGACACTCCTAACTATGGCTACACCTTC. As protein: CASSAGDTPNYGYTF.

This chain joins TRBV28 and TRBJ1-1; D gene unclear. The germline V gene has CDR1 MDHEN and CDR2 SYDVKM. Trimming removed 8 bases from V and 3 bases from J, with 13 bases in between. The CDR3 has 13 amino acids. CDR3 in amino acids: CASRNGPYTEAFF. DNA of the CDR3: TGTGCCAGCCGAAATGGACCTTACACTGAAGCTTTCTTT. Looking up the rest from reference TRBV28 and TRBJ1-1 gives the full variable domain: DVKVTQSSRYLVKRTGEKVFLECVQDMDHENMFWYRQDPGLGLRLIYFSYDVKMKEKGDIPEGYSVSREKKERFSLILESASTNQTSMYLCASRNGPYTEAFFGQGTRLTVV.

This rearrangement joins TRBV7-2 to TRBJ2-6; D not resolved. The CDR3 is 14 amino acids. With 1 base removed from V and 3 bases from J, the gap between germline ends came to 4 bases. CDR1 is SGHTA, CDR2 FQGNSA, per germline. The CDR3 reads CASSLGGGANVLTF. The CDR3 DNA is TGTGCCAGCAGCTTAGGCGGTGGGGCCAACGTCCTGACTTTC.

The CDR3 sequence: CASNHRGDSPLHF. CDR3 DNA sequence: TGTGCCAGTAATCACAGGGGGGATTCACCCCTCCACTTT. The genes are TRBV19 and TRBJ1-6, with 8 bases matching TRBD1. Germline trimming cut 7 bases from V and 8 bases from J; bases unmatched to any gene: 4. The CDR3 runs to 13 residues. The V gene's germline CDR1 is LNHDA and CDR2 SQIVND (reference sequence).